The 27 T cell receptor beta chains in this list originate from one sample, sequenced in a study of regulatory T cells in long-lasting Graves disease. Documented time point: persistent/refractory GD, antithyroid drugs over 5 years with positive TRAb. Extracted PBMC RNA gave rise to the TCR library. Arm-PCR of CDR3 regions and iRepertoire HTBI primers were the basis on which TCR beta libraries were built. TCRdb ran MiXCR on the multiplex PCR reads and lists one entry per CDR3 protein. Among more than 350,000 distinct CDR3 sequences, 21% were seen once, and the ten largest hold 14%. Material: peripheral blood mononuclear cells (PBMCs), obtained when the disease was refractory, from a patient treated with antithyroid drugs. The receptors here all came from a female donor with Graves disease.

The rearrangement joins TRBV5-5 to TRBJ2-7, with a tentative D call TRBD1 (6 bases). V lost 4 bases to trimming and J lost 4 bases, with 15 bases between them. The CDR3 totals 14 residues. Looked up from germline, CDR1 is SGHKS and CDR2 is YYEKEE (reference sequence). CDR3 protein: CASSLRVGAYEQYF. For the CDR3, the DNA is TGTGCCAGCAGCCTCCGAGTGGGGGCTTACGAGCAGTACTTC.

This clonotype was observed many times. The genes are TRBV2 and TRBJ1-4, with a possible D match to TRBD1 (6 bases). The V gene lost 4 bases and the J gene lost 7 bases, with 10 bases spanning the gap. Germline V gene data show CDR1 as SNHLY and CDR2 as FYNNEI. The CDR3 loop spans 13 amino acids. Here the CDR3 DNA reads TGTGCCAGCAGTGGGCAGGGGCGTGAAAAACTGTTTTTT. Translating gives CASSGQGREKLFF.

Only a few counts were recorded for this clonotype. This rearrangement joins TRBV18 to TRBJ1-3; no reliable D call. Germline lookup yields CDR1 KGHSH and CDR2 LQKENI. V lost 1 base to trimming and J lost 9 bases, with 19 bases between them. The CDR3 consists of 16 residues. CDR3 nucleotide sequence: TGTGCCAGCTCACCACAAGGAGACGGTGGAGGTGGCACCATATATTTT. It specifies CASSPQGDGGGGTIYF.

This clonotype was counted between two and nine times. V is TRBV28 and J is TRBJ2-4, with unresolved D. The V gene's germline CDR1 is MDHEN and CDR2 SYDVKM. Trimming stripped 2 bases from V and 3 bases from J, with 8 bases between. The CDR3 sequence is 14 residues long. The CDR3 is CASSLTKLKNIQYF. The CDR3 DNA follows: TGTGCCAGCAGTTTAACAAAACTCAAAAACATTCAGTACTTC.

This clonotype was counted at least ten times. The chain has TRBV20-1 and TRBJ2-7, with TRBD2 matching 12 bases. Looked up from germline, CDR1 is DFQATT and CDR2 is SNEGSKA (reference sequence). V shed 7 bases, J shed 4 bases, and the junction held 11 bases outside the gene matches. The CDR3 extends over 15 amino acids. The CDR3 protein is CSVGASGRAKYEQYF. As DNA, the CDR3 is TGCAGTGTTGGGGCTAGCGGGAGGGCCAAGTACGAGCAGTACTTC.

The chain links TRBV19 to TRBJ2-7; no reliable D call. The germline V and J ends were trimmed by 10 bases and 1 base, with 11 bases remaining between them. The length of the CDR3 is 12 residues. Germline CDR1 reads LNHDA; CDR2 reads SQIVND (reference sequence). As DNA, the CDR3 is TGTGCCACAATGACTCCTTCCTACGAGCAGTACTTC. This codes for CATMTPSYEQYF.

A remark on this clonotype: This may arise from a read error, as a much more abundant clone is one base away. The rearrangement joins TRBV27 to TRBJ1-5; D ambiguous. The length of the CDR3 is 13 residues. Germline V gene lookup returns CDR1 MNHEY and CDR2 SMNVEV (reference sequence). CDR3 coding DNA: TGTGCCAGCAGTGAACGGAGCAATCAGTCCCAGCATTTT. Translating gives CASSERSNQSQHF.

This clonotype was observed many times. This CDR3 reads CASSGHQAGRGFEQYF. CDR3 nucleotides: TGTGCCAGCAGTGGCCACCAAGCGGGAAGGGGGTTCGAGCAGTACTTC. The chain employs TRBV27 and TRBJ2-7; possibly TRBD2 for D (7 bases). Germline-derived CDR1 and CDR2 are MNHEY and SMNVEV (reference sequence). V was pared by 5 bases and J by 6 bases, with 23 bases between. This CDR3 has 16 amino acids.

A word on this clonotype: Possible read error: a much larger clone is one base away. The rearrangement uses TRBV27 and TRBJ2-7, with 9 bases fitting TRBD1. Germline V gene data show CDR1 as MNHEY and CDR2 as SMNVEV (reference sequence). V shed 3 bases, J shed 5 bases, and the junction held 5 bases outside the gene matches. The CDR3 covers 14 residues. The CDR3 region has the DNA TGTGCCAGCAGTTTTTCCGGGACAGGGAACGAGCAGTACTTC. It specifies CASSFSGTGNEQYF.

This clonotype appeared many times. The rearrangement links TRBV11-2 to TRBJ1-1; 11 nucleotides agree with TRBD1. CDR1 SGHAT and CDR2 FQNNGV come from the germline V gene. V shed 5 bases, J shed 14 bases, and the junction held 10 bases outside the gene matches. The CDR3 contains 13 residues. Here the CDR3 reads CASSRGTGGMLFF. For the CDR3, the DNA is TGTGCCAGCAGCCGAGGGACAGGGGGAATGTTGTTCTTT.

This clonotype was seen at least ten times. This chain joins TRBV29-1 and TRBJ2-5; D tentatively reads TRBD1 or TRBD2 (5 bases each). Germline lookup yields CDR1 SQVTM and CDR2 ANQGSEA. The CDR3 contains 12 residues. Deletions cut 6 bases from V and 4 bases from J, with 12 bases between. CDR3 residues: CSVSDGAETQYF. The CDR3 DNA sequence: TGCAGCGTGTCGGACGGGGCAGAGACCCAGTACTTC.

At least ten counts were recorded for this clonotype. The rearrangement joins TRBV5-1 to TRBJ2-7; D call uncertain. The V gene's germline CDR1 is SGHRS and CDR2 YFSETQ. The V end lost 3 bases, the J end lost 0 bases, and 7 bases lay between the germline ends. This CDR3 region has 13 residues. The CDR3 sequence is CASSSGLSYEQYF. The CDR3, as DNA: TGCGCCAGCAGCTCGGGCCTCTCCTACGAGCAGTACTTC.

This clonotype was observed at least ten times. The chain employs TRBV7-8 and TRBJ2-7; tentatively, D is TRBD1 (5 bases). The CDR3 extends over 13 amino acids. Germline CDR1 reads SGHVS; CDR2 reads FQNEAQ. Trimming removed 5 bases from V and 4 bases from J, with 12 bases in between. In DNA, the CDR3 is TGTGCCAGCAGCGACTCCAGGGAATACGAGCAGTACTTC. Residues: CASSDSREYEQYF.

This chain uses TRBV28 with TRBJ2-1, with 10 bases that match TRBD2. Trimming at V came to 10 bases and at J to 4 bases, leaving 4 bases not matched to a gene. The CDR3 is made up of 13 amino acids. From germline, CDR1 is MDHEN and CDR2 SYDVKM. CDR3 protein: CATGLAEYNEQFF. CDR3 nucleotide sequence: TGTGCCACCGGACTAGCGGAATACAATGAGCAGTTCTTC.

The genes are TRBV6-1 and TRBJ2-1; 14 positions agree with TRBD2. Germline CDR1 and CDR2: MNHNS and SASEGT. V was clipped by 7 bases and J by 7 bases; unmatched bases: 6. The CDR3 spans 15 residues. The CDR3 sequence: CASTPGTSGRNEQFF. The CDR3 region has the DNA TGTGCCAGCACACCTGGGACTAGCGGGAGAAATGAGCAGTTCTTC.

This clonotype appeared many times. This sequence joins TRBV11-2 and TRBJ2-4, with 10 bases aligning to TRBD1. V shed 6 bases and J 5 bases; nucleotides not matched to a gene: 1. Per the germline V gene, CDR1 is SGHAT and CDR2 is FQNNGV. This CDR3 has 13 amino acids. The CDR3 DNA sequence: TGTGCCAGCAGAGGACAGGGGGAAAACATTCAGTACTTC. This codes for CASRGQGENIQYF.

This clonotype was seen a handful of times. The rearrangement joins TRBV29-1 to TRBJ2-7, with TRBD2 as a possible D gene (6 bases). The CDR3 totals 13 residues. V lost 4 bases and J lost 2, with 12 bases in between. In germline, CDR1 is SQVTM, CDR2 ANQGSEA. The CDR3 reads CSVVLARTYEQYF. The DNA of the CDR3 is TGCAGCGTTGTCCTAGCGCGAACCTACGAGCAGTACTTC.

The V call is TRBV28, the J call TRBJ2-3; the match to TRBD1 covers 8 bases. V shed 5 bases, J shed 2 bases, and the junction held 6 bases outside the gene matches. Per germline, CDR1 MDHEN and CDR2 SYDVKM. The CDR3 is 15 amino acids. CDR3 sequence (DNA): TGTGCCAGCAGTGACCGGGACAGGCCCACAGATACGCAGTATTTT. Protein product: CASSDRDRPTDTQYF.

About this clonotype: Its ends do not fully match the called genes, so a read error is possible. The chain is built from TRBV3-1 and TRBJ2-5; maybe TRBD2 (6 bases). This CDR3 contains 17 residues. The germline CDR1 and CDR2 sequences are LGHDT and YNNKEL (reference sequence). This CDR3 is CASSQSGGADQQEAQYF. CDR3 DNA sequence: TGTGCCAGCAGCCAGAGTGGAGGGGCAGACCAACAAGAGGCCCAGTACTTC.

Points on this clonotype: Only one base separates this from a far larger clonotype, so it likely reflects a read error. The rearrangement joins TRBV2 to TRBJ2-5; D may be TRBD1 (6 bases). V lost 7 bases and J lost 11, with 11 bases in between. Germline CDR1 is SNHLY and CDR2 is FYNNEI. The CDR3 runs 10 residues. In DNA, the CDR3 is TGTGCCAGCATAGCAGGGGAGCAGTACTTC. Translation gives CASIAGEQYF.

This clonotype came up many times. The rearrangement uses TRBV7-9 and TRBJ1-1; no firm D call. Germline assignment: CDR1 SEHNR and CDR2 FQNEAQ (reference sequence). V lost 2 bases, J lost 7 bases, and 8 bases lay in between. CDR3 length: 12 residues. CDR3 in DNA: TGTGCCAGCAGCTTAACGTCGGATGAAGCTTTCTTT. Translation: CASSLTSDEAFF.

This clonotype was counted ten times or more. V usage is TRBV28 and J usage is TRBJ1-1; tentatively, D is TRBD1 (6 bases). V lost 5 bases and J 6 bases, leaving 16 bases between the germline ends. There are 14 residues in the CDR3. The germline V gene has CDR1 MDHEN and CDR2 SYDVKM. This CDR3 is CASSRDKIRPEAFF. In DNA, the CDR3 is TGTGCCAGCAGTCGGGACAAAATCCGTCCTGAAGCTTTCTTT.

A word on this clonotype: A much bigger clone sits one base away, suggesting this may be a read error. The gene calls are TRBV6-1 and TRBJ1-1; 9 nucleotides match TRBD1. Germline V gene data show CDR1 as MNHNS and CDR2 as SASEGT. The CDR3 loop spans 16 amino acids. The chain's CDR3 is CAGSDRTGVGDTEAFF. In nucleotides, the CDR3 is TGTGCCGGCAGTGACAGGACAGGGGTTGGGGACACTGAAGCTTTCTTT.

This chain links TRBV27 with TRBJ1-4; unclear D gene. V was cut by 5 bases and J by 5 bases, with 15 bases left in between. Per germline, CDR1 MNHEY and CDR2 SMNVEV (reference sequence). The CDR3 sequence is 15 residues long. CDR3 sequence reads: CASSPDPRWNEKLFF. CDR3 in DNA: TGTGCCAGCAGTCCTGACCCCCGCTGGAATGAAAAACTGTTTTTT. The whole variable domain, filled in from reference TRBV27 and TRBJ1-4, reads EAQVTQNPRYLITVTGKKLTVTCSQNMNHEYMSWYRQDPGLGLRQIYYSMNVEVTDKGDVPEGYKVSRKEKRNFPLILESPSPNQTSLYFCASSPDPRWNEKLFFGSGTQLSVL.

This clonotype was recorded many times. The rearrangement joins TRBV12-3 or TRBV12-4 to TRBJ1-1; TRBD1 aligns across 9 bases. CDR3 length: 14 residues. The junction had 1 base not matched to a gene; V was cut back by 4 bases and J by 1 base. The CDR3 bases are TGTGCCAGCAGTTCGACAGGGGGGAACACTGAAGCTTTCTTT. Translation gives CASSSTGGNTEAFF.

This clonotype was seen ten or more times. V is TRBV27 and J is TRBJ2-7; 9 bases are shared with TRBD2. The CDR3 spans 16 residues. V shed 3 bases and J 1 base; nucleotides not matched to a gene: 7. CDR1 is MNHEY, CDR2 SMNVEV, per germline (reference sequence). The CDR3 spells CASSFTRTSGSYEQYF. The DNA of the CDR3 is TGTGCCAGCAGTTTTACCCGAACTAGCGGGTCCTACGAGCAGTACTTC.

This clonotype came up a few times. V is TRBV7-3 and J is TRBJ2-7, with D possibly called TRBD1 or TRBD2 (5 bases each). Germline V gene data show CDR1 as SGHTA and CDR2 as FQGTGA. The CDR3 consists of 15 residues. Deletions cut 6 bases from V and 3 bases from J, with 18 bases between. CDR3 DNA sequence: TGTGCCAGCAGTCCCCAGGTGGGGGATGGCTACGAGCAGTACTTC. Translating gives CASSPQVGDGYEQYF. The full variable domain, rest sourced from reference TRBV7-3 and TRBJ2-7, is GAGVSQTPSNKVTEKGKYVELRCDPISGHTALYWYRQSLGQGPEFLIYFQGTGAADDSGLPNDRFFAVRPEGSVSTLKIQRTERGDSAVYLCASSPQVGDGYEQYFGPGTRLTVT.